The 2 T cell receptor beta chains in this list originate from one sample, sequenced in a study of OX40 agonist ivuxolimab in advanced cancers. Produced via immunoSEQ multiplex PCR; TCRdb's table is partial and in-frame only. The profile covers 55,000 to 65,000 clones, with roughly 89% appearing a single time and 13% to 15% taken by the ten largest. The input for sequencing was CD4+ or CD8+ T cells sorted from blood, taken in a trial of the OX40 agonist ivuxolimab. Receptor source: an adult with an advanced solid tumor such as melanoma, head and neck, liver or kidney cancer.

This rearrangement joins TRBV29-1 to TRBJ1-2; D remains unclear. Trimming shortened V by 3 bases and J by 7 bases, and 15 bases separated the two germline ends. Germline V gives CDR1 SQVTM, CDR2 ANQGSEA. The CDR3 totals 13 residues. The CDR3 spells CSVDSPASGGYTF. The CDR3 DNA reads TGCAGCGTTGACTCTCCTGCCTCAGGTGGCTACACCTTC.

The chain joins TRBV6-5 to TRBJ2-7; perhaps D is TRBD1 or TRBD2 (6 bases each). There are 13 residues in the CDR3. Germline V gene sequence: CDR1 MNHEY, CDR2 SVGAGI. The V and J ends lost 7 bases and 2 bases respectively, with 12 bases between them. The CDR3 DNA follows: TGTGCCAGCACCGGAGGGGGAACCTACGAGCAGTACTTC. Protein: CASTGGGTYEQYF.